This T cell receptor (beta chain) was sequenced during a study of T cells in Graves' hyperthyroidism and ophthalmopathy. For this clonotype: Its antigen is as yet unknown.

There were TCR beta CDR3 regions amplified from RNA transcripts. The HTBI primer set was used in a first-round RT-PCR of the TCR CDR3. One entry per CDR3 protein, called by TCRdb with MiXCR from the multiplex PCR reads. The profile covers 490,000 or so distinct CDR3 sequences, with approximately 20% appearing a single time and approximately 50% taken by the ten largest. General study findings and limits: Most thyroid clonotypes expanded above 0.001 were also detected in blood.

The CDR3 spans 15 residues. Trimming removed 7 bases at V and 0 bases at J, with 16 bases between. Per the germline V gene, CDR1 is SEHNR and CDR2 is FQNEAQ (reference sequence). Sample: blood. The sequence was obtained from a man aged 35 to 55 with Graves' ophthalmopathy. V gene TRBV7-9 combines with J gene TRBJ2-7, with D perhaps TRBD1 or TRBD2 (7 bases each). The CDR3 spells CASTRGEGPSYEQYF. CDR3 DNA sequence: TGTGCCAGCACCAGGGGGGAGGGCCCCTCCTACGAGCAGTACTTC.